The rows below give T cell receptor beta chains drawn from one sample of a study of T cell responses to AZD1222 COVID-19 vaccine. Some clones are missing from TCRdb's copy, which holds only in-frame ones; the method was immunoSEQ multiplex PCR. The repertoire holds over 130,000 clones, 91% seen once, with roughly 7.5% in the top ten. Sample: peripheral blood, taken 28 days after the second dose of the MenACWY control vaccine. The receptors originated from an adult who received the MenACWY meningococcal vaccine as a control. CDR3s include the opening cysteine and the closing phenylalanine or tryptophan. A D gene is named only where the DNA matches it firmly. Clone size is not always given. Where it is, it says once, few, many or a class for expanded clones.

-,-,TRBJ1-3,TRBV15,CATSREFAGTGNTIYF,TGTGCCACCAGCAGAGAGTTTGCAGGGACTGGAAACACCATATATTTT
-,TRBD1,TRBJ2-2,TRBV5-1,CASSLLGQGATGELFF,TGCGCCAGCAGCTTGCTGGGACAGGGGGCCACCGGGGAGCTGTTTTTT
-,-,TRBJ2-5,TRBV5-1,CASSPSGGIETQYF,TGCGCCAGCAGCCCAAGTGGGGGTATAGAGACCCAGTACTTC
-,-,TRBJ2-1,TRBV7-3,CASSLTSEDYNEQFF,TGTGCCAGCAGCTTAACTAGCGAGGACTACAATGAGCAGTTCTTC
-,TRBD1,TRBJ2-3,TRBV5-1,CASSPGLGQGPDTQYF,TGCGCCAGCAGCCCCGGGTTGGGACAGGGCCCAGATACGCAGTATTTT
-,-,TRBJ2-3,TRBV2,CASSFDPFGGYF,TGTGCCAGCAGCTTCGACCCCTTTGGGGGGTATTTT
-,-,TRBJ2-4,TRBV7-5,CVRSHLFGQRDFKNIQYF,TGTGTCAGAAGCCACCTTTTTGGACAGAGAGATTTTAAAAACATTCAGTACTTC
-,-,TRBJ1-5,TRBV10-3,CAISERGNSNQPQHF,TGTGCCATCAGTGAAAGGGGTAATAGCAATCAGCCCCAGCATTTT
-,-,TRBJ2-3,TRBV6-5,CASTRAGGDTQYF,TGTGCCAGCACCAGAGCGGGTGGAGATACGCAGTATTTT
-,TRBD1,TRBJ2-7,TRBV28,CASTLPGQGYEQYF,TGTGCCAGCACTCTTCCGGGACAGGGGTACGAGCAGTACTTC
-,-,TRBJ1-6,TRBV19,CASRGNSGYNSPLHF,TGTGCCAGTAGGGGAAACAGTGGGTATAATTCACCCCTCCACTTT
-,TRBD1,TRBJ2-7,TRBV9,CASSLSGTGYEQYF,TGTGCCAGCAGCCTATCCGGGACAGGCTACGAGCAGTACTTC
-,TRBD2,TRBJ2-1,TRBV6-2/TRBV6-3,CASSQVAGEIYNEQFF,TGTGCCAGCAGCCAAGTAGCGGGGGAAATATACAATGAGCAGTTCTTC
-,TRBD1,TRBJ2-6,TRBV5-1,CASSWTGSGANVLTF,TGCGCCAGCAGCTGGACAGGGTCTGGGGCCAACGTCCTGACTTTC
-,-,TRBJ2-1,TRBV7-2,CGAVFHNEQFF,TGTGGGGCGGTTTTTCACAATGAGCAGTTCTTC
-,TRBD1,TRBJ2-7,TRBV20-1,CSASPGQGATYEQYF,TGCAGTGCTAGTCCGGGACAGGGTGCGACGTACGAGCAGTACTTC
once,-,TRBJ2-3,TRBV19,CASSIQAQKTDTQYF,TGTGCCAGTAGTATACAGGCCCAGAAAACAGATACGCAGTATTTT
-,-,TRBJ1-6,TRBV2,CASVEDSNSPLHF,TGTGCCAGTGTGGAGGACAGCAATTCACCCCTCCACTTT
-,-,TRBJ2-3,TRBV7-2,CASSLLKFTDTQYF,TGTGCCAGCAGCTTACTAAAATTCACAGATACGCAGTATTTT
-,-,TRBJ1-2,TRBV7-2,CASSPGRTSGYTF,TGTGCCAGCAGCCCCGGACGGACATCTGGCTACACCTTC
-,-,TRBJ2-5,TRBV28,CASSFFGSQETQYF,TGTGCCAGCAGTTTCTTTGGAAGCCAAGAGACCCAGTACTTC
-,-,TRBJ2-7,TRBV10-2,CASGGAALSSYEQYF,TGCGCCAGCGGGGGGGCTGCGTTGAGCTCCTACGAGCAGTACTTC
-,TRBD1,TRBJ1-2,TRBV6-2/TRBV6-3,CASSHQITGGYGYTF,TGTGCCAGCAGTCATCAAATTACAGGGGGTTATGGCTACACCTTC
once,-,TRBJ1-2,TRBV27,CASSLGAWTSNYGYTF,TGTGCCAGCAGTTTAGGGGCCTGGACCTCTAACTATGGCTACACCTTC
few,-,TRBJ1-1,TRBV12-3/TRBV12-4,CASSFGPNTEAFF,TGTGCCAGCAGTTTCGGTCCGAACACTGAAGCTTTCTTT
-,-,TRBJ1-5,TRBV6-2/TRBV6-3,CASSYSHSLSNQPQHF,TGTGCCAGCAGTTACTCTCACAGCCTTAGCAATCAGCCCCAGCATTTT
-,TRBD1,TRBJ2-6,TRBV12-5,CASGLVAGGPGANVLTF,TGTGCTAGTGGTTTGGTCGCAGGGGGCCCCGGGGCCAACGTCCTGACTTTC